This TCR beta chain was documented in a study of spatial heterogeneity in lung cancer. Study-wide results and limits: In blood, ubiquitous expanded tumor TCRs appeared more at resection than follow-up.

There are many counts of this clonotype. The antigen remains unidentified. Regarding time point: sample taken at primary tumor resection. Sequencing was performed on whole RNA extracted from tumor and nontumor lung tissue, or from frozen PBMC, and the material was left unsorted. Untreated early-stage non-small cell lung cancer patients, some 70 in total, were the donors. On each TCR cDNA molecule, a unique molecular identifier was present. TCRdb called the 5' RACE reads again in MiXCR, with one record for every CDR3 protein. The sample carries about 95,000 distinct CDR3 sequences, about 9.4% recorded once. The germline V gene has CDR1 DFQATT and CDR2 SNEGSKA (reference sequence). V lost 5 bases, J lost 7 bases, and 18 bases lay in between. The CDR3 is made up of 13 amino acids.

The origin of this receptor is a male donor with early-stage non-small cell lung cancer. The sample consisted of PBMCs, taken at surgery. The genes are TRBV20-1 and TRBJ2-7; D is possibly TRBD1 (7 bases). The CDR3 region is CSAQDREVREQYF. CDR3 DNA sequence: TGCAGTGCTCAAGACAGGGAGGTGAGAGAGCAGTACTTC.